One T cell receptor (beta chain) is described in this entry. What it recognizes is unknown. Germline V gene data show CDR1 as SQVTM and CDR2 as ANQGSEA. Trimming took off 5 bases at V and 6 bases at J, with 16 bases between the two ends. The CDR3 length is 13 residues. The source of the sample is a study of CD8+ T cells in alopecia areata. Study background: At a dose of 5 to 10 mg twice daily, oral tofacitinib was given to treated patients.

Lesional scalp punch biopsies and peripheral blood were collected from alopecia areata patients. It was cDNA, reverse transcribed from extracted RNA, that served as the sequencing template. TCRdb keeps only in-frame clones here, not all; method: immunoSEQ multiplex PCR. Of hundreds of thousands of clones listed, around three fifths were seen once; the top ten hold approximately 0.5%. Study-level findings and limits: Clonality exceeded that of normal scalp in lesional scalp, most notably in alopecia totalis/universalis.

Material: CD4+ T cells sorted from blood, obtained at week 0. This chain joins TRBV29-1 and TRBJ1-2, with a weak D call TRBD1 (6 bases). The sequence derives from a human donor with alopecia areata. CDR3 in amino acids: CSVRGASMDGYTF. The CDR3, as DNA: TGCAGCGTTCGGGGGGCGAGTATGGATGGCTACACCTTC.